This T cell receptor (beta chain) was retrieved from a study of T cell changes during pregnancy in multiple sclerosis. The repertoire was sequenced with immunoSEQ multiplex PCR; TCRdb's copy has only in-frame clones and lacks some. The sample contains tens of thousands of clones, almost 90% of which appear only once. CDR3 length: 11 amino acids. Germline-derived CDR1 and CDR2 are SGHAT and FQNNGV. V was shortened by 2 bases and J by 6 bases, with 5 bases between the two germline ends. The clonotype originates from a female donor in good health, enrolled as a control in a pregnancy study. The rearrangement uses TRBV11-2 and TRBJ2-7, with a tentative D call TRBD2 (5 bases). The material was peripheral blood, obtained after pregnancy. The CDR3 DNA reads TGTGCCAGCAGCTTACGGGGCGAGCAGTACTTC. Protein: CASSLRGEQYF.